The T cell receptor (beta chain) described here comes from a study of blood T cell repertoires in COVID-19. The overall study: Italy, Spain and the United States were the sources of the convalescent and acute COVID-19 samples. In each case, the material was cDNA or gDNA derived from T cells, B-cell-depleted T cells, or PBMCs.

In the authors' methods: Amplification of reference gene primers provided the estimated nucleated cell counts. Data came from immunoSEQ multiplex PCR; TCRdb stores just in-frame clones and leaves some out. Clonal size and the V and J genes are those of that table, whereas D and trimming came from the DNA. This table holds approximately 390,000 clones, around 90% found once. The CDR3 totals 11 residues. V was cut by 11 bases and J by 4 bases, with 11 bases left in between. Germline CDR1 is MDHEN and CDR2 is SYDVKM. This chain joins TRBV28 and TRBJ1-2; D not resolved. The source is a man between 18 and 29 years old with active or convalescent COVID-19. Sequencing was done on a sample of peripheral blood. Here the CDR3 reads CALGSSYGYTF. DNA of the CDR3: TGTGCCCTTGGGAGCAGCTATGGCTACACCTTC.